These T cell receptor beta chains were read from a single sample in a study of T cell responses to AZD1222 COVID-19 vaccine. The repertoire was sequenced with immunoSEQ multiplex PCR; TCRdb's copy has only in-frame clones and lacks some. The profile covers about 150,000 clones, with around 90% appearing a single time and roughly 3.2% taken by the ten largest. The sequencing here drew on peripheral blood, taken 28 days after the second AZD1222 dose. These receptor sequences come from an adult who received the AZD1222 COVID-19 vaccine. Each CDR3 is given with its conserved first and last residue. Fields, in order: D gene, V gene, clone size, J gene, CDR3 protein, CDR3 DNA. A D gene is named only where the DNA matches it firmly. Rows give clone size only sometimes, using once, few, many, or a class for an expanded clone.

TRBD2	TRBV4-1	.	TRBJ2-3	CASSQDAGLECTDTQYF	TGCGCCAGCAGCCAAGATGCTGGACTAGAATGCACAGATACGCAGTATTTT
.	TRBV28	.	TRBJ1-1	CASSLWKGKVVGAFF	TGTGCCAGCAGTTTATGGAAGGGAAAAGTGGTCGGGGCTTTCTTT
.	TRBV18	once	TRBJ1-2	CASSPESGGYTF	TGTGCCAGCTCACCGGAGTCGGGGGGCTACACCTTC
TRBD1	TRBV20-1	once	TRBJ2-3	CSASGTGNWAEDTQYF	TGCAGTGCTAGTGGGACAGGGAATTGGGCGGAAGATACGCAGTATTTT
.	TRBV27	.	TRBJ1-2	CASKSTRGSGYTF	TGTGCCAGCAAATCAACCCGGGGGAGTGGCTACACCTTC
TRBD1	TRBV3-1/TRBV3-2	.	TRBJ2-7	CASSQVGGQPYEQYF	TGTGCCAGCAGCCAAGTTGGGGGACAGCCCTACGAGCAGTACTTC
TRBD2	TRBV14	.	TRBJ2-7	CASSQGASGRGEQYF	TGTGCCAGCAGCCAAGGGGCTAGCGGGCGGGGCGAGCAGTACTTC
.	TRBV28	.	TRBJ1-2	CASSLLDGTGGGYTF	TGTGCCAGCAGTTTATTGGACGGTACAGGAGGGGGCTACACCTTC
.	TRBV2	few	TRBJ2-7	CASNAGNYEQYF	TGTGCCAGCAATGCAGGTAACTACGAGCAGTACTTC
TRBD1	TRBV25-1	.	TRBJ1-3	CASSEGQGSGNTIYF	TGTGCCAGCAGTGAGGGACAGGGTTCTGGAAACACCATATATTTT